Below are 10 T cell receptor beta chains sequenced from a single sample in a study of identical twins. TCRdb itself ran the 5' RACE reads through MiXCR, one entry per CDR3 protein. In the table there are 1.5 million to 2 million distinct CDR3 sequences, around a third of which are singletons. The sample consisted of cord blood. The receptors were gathered from a newborn girl in good health.

This chain connects TRBV4-2 to TRBJ2-1, with 7 bases that match TRBD2. Germline lookup yields CDR1 LGHNA and CDR2 YNFKEQ. The V segment lost 0 bases and the J segment 9 bases; nucleotides outside the gene matches: 5. The CDR3 sequence is 14 residues long. The CDR3 spells CASSQDAGVAEQFF. CDR3 sequence (DNA): TGTGCCAGCAGCCAAGACGCGGGGGTGGCTGAGCAGTTCTTC.

A few counts support this clonotype. The chain uses TRBV5-1 and TRBJ2-7; D perhaps matches TRBD1 (5 bases). The CDR3 runs to 16 residues. Germline loops: CDR1 SGHRS, CDR2 YFSETQ. V lost 3 bases to trimming and J lost 1 base, with 17 bases between them. The CDR3 protein is CASSYHQGIMSYEQYF. Written as DNA, the CDR3 is TGCGCCAGCAGCTATCATCAGGGCATCATGTCCTACGAGCAGTACTTC.

The rearrangement joins TRBV4-2 to TRBJ2-1, with D maybe TRBD2 (7 bases). V was shortened by 2 bases and J by 8 bases, with 16 bases between the two germline ends. This CDR3 spans 15 amino acids. CDR1 LGHNA and CDR2 YNFKEQ come from the germline V gene. CDR3 amino acids: CASSQLPLGGDEQFF. The CDR3 bases are TGTGCCAGCAGCCAACTCCCTTTAGGGGGGGATGAGCAGTTCTTC.

The chain combines TRBV28 with TRBJ2-7; tentative D call: TRBD1 (6 bases). Between the trimmed V and J ends, which lost 2 bases and 7 bases, there was a span of 24 bases. There are 17 residues in the CDR3. CDR1 is MDHEN and CDR2 is SYDVKM in the germline V gene. The CDR3 bases are TGTGCCAGCAGTTTAGTGAGGGAGACAGGCTCCTACAATGAGCAGTACTTC. It translates to CASSLVRETGSYNEQYF.

This clonotype showed up many times. J is TRBJ2-7 and V is TRBV12-3 or TRBV12-4; D gene uncertain. CDR3 length: 14 residues. V lost 8 bases and J 0 bases, leaving 14 bases between the germline ends. The CDR3 DNA reads as TGTGCCAGCCGCGGACGTTTCCTCTCCTACGAGCAGTACTTC. As protein: CASRGRFLSYEQYF.

The chain joins TRBV20-1 to TRBJ2-5, with D hard to call. Germline V gene lookup returns CDR1 DFQATT and CDR2 SNEGSKA (reference sequence). V was trimmed by 6 bases and J by 2 bases, leaving 13 bases between them. The CDR3 has 13 residues. CDR3 protein: CSATILRQETQYF. In DNA, the CDR3 is TGCAGTGCGACGATTCTGCGGCAAGAGACCCAGTACTTC.

This clonotype appeared many times. This chain joins TRBV7-2 and TRBJ2-3, with a possible D match to TRBD2 (6 bases). The germline CDR1 and CDR2 sequences are SGHTA and FQGNSA. The V end was cut by 0 bases, the J end by 2 bases, with 9 bases between. The CDR3 is 15 residues long. The CDR3 here is CASSLAGLSTDTQYF. CDR3 coding DNA: TGTGCCAGCAGCTTAGCGGGACTGTCCACAGATACGCAGTATTTT.

CDR3 protein: CASSQEQIYYGYTF. The CDR3 DNA is TGTGCCAGCAGCCAAGAACAGATCTACTATGGCTACACCTTC. This rearrangement joins TRBV14 to TRBJ1-2; no firm D call. Looked up from germline, CDR1 is SGHDN and CDR2 is FVKESK. Trimming shortened V by 0 bases and J by 3 bases, and 8 bases separated the two germline ends. This CDR3 has 14 amino acids.

The J gene is TRBJ1-6, the V gene TRBV27; D is unclear. Per the germline V gene, CDR1 is MNHEY and CDR2 is SMNVEV (reference sequence). The CDR3 extends over 14 amino acids. Trimming removed 5 bases from V and 10 bases from J, with 15 bases in between. The CDR3 here is CASSRGLKESPLHF. In DNA form, the CDR3 reads TGTGCCAGCAGTCGAGGGTTGAAGGAATCACCCCTCCACTTT.

The chain has TRBV12-3 or TRBV12-4 and TRBJ1-2; 9 bases agree with TRBD1. This CDR3 region has 14 residues. Losses at the gene ends were 7 bases for V and 6 bases for J; bases not matched to a gene: 9. In DNA form, the CDR3 reads TGTGCCAGCACTCTTGGGACAGGGTGGGATGGCTACACCTTC. Its translation: CASTLGTGWDGYTF.